A few counts support the clone carrying this T cell receptor beta chain. Its matching antigen is unknown. Treatment specified: approximately nine-day PBMC culture with coronavirus spike peptide pools or control peptides (ViraFEST assay). This sample is part of a study of vaccination and CD4 T cells after COVID-19. At the level of the study: Of the convalescent patients, who were SARS-CoV-2 positive by nasal swab PCR, about nine had mild and one severe disease. No peptide, an HIV-1 Nef pool, or a CEFX pool was what each control culture received.

There are 13 residues in the CDR3. V trimming: 8 bases; J trimming: 7 bases; junction bases outside the gene matches: 9. Germline V gives CDR1 MDHEN, CDR2 SYDVKM. An Oncomine TCR Beta short-read assay was used to sequence the DNA from cultured CD4+ T cells. Cultures of CD4+ T cells served as the source for extracting genomic DNA. A single record per CDR3 protein comes from TCRdb applying MiXCR to the PCR reads. The data contain 20,000 to 25,000 distinct CDR3 sequences, approximately 40% of them singletons. The sample here was CD4+ T cells from blood, cultured in vitro, taken before SARS-CoV-2 vaccination. The TCR was taken from a human donor who had recovered from COVID-19. The rearrangement uses TRBV28 and TRBJ2-3; 7 bases are a match to TRBD1. The CDR3 region is CASFEPTGHTQYF. CDR3 in DNA: TGTGCCAGCTTTGAACCGACAGGGCATACGCAGTATTTT.